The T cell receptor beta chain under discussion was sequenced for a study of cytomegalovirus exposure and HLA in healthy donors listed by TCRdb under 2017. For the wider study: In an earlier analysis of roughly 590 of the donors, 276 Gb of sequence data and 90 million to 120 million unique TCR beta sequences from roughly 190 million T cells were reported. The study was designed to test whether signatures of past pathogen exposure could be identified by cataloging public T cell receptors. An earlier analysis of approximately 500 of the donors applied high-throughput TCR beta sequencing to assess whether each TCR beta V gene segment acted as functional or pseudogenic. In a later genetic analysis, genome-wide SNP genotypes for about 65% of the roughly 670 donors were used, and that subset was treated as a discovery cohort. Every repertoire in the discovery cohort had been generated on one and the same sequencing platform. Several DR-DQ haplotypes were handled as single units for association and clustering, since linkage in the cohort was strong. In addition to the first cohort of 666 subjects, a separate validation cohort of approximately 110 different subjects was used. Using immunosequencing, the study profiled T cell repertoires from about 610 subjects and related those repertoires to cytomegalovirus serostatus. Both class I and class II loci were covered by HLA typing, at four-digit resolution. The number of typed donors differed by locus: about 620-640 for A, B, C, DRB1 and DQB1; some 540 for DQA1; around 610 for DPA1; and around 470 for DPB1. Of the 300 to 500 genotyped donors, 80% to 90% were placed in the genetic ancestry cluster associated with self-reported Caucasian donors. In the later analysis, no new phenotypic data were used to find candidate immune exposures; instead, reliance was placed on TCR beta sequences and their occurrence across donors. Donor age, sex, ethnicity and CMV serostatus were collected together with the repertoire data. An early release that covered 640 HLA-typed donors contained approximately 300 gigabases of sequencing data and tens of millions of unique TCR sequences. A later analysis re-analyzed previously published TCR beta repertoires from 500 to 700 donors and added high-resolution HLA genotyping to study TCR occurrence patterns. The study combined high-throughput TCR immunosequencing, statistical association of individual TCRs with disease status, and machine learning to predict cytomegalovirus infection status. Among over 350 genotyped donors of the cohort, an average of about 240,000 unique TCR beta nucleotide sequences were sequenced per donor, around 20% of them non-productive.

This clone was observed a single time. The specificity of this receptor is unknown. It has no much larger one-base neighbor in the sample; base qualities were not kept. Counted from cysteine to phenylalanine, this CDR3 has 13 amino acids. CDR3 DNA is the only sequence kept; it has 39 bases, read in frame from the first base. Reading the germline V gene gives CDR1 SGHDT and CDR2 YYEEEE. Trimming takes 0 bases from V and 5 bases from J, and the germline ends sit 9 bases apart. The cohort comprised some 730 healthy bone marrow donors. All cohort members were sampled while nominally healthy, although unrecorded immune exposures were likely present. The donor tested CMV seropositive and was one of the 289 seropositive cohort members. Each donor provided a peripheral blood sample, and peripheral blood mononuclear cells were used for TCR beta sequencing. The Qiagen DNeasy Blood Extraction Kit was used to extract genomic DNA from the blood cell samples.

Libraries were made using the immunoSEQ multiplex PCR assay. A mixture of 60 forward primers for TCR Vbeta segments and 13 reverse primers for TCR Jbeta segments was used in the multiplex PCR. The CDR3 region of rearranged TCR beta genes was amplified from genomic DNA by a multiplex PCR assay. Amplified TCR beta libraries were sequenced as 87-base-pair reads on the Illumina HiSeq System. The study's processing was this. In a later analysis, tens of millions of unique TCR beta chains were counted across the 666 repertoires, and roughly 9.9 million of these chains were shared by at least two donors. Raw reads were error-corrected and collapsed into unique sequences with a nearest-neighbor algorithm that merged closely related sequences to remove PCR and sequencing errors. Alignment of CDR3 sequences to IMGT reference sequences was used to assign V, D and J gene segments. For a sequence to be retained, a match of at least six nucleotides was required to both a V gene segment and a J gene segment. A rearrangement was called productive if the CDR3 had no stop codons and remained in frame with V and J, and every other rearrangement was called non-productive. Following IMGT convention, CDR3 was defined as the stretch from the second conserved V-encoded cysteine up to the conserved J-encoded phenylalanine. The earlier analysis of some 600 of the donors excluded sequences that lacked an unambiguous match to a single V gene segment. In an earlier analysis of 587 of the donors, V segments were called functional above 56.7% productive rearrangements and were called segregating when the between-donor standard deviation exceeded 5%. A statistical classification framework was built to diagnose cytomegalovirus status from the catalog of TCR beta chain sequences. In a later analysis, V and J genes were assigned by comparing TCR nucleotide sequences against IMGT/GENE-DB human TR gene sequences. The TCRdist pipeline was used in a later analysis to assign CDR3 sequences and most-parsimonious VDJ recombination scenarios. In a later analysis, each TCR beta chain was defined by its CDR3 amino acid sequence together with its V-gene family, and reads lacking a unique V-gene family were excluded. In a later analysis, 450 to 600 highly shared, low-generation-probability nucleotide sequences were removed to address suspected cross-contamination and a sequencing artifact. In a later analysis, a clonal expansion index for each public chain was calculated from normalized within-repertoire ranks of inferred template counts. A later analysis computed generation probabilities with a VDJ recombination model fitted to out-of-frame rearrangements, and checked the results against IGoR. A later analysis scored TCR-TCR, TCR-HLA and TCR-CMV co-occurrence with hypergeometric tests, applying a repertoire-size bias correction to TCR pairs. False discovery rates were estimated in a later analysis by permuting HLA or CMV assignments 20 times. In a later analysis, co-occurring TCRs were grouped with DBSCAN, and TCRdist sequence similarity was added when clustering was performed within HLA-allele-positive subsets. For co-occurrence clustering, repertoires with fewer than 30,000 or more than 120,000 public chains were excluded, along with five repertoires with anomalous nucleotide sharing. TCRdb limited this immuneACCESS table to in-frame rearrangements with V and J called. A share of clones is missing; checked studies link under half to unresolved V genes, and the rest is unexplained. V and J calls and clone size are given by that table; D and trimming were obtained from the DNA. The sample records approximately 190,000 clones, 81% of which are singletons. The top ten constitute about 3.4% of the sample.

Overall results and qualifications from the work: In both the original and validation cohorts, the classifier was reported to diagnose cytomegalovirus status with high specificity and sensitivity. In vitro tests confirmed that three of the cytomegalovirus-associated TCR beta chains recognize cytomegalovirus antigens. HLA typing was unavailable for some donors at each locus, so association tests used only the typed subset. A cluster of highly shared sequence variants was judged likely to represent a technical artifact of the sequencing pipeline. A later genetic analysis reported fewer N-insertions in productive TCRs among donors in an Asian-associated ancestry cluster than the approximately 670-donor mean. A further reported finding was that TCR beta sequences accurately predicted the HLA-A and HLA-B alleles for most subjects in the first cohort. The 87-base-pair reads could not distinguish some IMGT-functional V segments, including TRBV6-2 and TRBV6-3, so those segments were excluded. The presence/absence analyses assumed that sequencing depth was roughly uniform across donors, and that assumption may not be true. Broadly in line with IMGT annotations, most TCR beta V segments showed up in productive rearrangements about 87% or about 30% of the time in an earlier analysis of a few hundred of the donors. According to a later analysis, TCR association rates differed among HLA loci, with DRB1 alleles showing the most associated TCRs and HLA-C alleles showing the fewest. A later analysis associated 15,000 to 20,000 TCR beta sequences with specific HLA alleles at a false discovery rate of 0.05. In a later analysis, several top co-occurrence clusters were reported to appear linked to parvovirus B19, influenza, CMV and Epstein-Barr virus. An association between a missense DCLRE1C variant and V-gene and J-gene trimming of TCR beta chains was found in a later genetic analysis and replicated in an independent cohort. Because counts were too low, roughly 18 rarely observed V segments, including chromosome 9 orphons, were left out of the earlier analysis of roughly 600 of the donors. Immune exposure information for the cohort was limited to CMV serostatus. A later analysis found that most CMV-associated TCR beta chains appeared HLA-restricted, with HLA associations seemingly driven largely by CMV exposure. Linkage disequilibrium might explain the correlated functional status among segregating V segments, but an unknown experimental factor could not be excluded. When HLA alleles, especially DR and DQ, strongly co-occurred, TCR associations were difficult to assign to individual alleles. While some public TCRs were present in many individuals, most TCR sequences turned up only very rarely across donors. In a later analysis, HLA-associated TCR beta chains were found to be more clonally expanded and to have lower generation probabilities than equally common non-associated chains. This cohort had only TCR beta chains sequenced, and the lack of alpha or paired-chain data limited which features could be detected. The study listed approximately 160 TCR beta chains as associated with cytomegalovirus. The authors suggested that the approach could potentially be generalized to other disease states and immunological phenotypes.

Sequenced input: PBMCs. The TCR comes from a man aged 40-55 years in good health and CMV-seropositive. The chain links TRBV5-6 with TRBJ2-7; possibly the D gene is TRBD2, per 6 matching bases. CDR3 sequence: CASSLARRDEQYF. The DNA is TGTGCCAGCAGCTTGGCCAGGAGGGACGAGCAGTACTTC. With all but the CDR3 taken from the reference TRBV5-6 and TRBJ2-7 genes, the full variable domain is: DAGVTQSPTHLIKTRGQQVTLRCSPKSGHDTVSWYQQALGQGPQFIFQYYEEEERQRGNFPDRFSGHQFPNYSSELNVNALLLGDSALYLCASSLARRDEQYFGPGTRLTVT.